This TCR beta chain came from a study of early T cells in non-severe SARS-CoV-2 infection (dated by TCRdb to 2020 to 2022). Regarding the complete study: TCR sequencing used bulk RNA from unsorted whole blood, so alpha and beta chains could not be paired.

This clonotype has just a few counts. It has no known antigen specificity. The record has no base qualities; no much larger clone is one base away. What the study reported, not specific to this receptor: VDJdb matching was skewed toward anti-spike CD8 responses, so virus-specific expansions were likely underestimated and private and CD4 specificities were missed.

A case-control design nested within a healthcare worker cohort in London, UK, was used, with weekly nasopharyngeal swab PCR tests and blood sampling performed. Healthcare workers were enrolled in the week of the UK lockdown, from 23 to 31 March 2020, and were followed every week for up to roughly 16 weeks. The receptor library was made with 5' RACE. Instrument used: NextSeq 500. Unique molecular identifiers were attached to individual cDNA molecules in the TCR library protocol so that sequencing error and PCR bias could be corrected. Sequencing covered both TCR alpha and beta chains, and within each sample the abundances of alpha and beta sequences were tightly co-correlated. As for the authors' bioinformatics: Decombinator V4 was used to annotate the V gene, J gene and CDR3 of the TCR sequences. TCRs were defined as expanded if a significant change between any two time points was detected under a Poisson model with p below 0.0001. TCR abundances were normalised to the total number of TCRs sequenced in each sample and reported as counts per million. TRAV1-2 paired with TRAJ12, TRAJ20 or TRAJ33 defined MAIT TCRs, while TRAV10 paired with TRAJ18 defined iNKT TCRs. VDJdb, accessed 1 November 2021, was searched for CMV, EBV and SARS-CoV-2 annotated TCRs, with TCRs annotated for multiple antigens excluded. The public reads were quality trimmed at Q25 with fastp and then assembled into clones with MiXCR by TCRdb, keeping productive beta chains. Entries that share a CDR3 protein sequence are merged under the most common genes and DNA. None of the V and J calls come from the authors' own analysis; TCRdb made them. The sample table shows 68,000 or so distinct CDR3 sequences, and roughly 11% are seen once. Together, the top ten hold around 5.8% of the sample.

From the cysteine up to the phenylalanine, the CDR3 has a length of 15 residues. This entry keeps only the CDR3 DNA: 45 bases, framed from base 1. V lost 3 bases and J lost 2 bases, and the count of bases not matched to a germline gene is 3. CDR1 and CDR2, looked up from the germline V gene, are MDHEN and SYDVKM. The specimen was whole blood. This clonotype was obtained from an adult who was a healthcare worker with PCR-confirmed SARS-CoV-2 infection or an uninfected control (not recorded which). The chain links TRBV28 with TRBJ2-3, with 9 central nucleotides matching TRBD1. CDR3 reads: CASSLGQGYTDTQYF. The bases read TGTGCCAGCAGTTTGGGACAGGGATACACAGATACGCAGTATTTT.